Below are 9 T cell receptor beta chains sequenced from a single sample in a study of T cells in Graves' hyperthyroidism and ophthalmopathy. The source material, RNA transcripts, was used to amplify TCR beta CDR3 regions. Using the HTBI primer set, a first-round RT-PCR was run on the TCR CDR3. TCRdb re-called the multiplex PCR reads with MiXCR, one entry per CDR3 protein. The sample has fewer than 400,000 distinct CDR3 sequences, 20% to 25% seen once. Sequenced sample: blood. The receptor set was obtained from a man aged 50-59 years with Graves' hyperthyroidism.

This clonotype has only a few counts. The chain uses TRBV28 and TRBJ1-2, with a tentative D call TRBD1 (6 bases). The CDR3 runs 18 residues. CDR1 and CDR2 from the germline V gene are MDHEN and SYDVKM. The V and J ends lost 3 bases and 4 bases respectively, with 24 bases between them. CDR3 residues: CASSLWVELRQAFYGYTF. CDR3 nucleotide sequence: TGTGCCAGCAGTTTGTGGGTCGAGTTGCGACAGGCCTTCTATGGCTACACCTTC.

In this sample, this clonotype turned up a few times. The CDR3 DNA follows: TGTGCCAGCAGCTTAGACAGGGACGGAGATATGAACACTGAAGCTTTCTTT. This encodes CASSLDRDGDMNTEAFF. The V call is TRBV28, the J call TRBJ1-1; 7 nucleotides match TRBD1. CDR3 size: 17 residues. Germline V CDR1 and CDR2: MDHEN, SYDVKM. J gave up 0 bases and V 6 bases, and 13 bases lay outside the gene matches.

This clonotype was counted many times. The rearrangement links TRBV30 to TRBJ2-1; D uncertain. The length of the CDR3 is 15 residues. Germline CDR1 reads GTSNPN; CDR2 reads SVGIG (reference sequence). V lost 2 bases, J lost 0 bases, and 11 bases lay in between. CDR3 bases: TGTGCCTGGAGTAGGGCAGACCCCTCCTACAATGAGCAGTTCTTC. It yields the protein CAWSRADPSYNEQFF.

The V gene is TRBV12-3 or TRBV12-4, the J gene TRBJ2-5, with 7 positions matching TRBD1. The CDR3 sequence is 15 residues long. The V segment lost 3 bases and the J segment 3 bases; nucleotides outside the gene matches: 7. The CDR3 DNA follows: TGTGCCAGCAGTTTTCTATCAGGGGGTAAAGAGACCCAGTACTTC. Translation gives CASSFLSGGKETQYF.

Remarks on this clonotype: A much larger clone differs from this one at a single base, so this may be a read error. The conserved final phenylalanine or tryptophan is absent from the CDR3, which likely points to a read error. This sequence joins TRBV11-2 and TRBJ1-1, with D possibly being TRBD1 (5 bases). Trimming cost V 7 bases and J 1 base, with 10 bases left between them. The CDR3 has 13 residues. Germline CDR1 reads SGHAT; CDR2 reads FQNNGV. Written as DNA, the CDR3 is TGTGCCAGCAAAACCAGGGAGAACACTGAAGCTTTCCTT. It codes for CASKTRENTEAFL.

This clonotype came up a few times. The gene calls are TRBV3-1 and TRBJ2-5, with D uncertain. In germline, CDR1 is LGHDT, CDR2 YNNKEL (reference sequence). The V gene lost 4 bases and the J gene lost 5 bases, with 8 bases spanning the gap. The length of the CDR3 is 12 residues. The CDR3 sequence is CASSLFQETQYF. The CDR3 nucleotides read TGTGCCAGCAGCCTCTTTCAGGAGACCCAGTACTTC.

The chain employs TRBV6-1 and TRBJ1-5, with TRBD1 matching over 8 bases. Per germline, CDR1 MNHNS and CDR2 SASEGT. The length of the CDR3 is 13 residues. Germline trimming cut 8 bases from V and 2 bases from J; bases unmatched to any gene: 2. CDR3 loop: CASQGQGNQPQHF. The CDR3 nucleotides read TGTGCCAGCCAGGGACAGGGCAATCAGCCCCAGCATTTT.

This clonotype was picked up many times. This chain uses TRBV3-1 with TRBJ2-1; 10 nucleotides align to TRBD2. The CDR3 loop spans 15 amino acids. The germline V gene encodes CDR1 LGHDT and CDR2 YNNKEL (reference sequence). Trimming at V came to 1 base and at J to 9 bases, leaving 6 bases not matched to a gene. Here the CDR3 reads CASSQGPSGSTEQFF. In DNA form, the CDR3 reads TGTGCCAGCAGCCAAGGGCCTAGCGGGAGCACTGAGCAGTTCTTC.

As DNA, the CDR3 is TGCAGTGCTACAAGGGGACCGACCACTGAAGCTTTCTTT. Its protein product is CSATRGPTTEAFF. V usage is TRBV20-1 and J usage is TRBJ1-1; weak D call: TRBD1 (5 bases). The CDR3 extends over 13 amino acids. Germline lookup yields CDR1 DFQATT and CDR2 SNEGSKA (reference sequence). Trimming pared 4 bases from V and 4 bases from J, leaving 13 bases between.